This T cell receptor beta chain is from a study of blood T cells in healthy people across ages. Study-wide findings and caveats: Per-million-T-cell TCR beta diversity fell roughly linearly with age.

To note about this clonotype: Its antigen is undetermined.

CDR3 size: 16 residues. Trimming cost V 5 bases and J 10 bases; bases outside gene matches: 13. Germline assignment: CDR1 GTSNPN and CDR2 SVGIG (reference sequence). A second PCR of 7 to 11 cycles used a sample-barcoded 5' primer and a J-beta primer mix. TCRdb processed the 5' RACE reads anew with MiXCR; each CDR3 protein has one entry. In the table there are roughly 700,000 distinct CDR3 sequences, more than 40% of which are singletons. Sample: blood. This receptor was identified in a woman in her sixties in good health. The chain carries TRBV30 and TRBJ2-1, with 14 bases identical to TRBD2. CDR3: CAWGRGSGLAGVEQFF. The CDR3, as DNA: TGTGCCTGGGGTAGGGGGTCGGGACTAGCGGGAGTGGAGCAGTTCTTC.